What follows is one T cell receptor beta chain and its context. Its antigen is still unknown. The entry originates in a study of CD8 T cells in ankylosing spondylitis. Study-level points and caveats: It was reported that disease-linked clones were significantly enriched in matched ankylosing spondylitis synovial fluid. Within ankylosing spondylitis blood, a TCR beta motif made up of eight highly homologous variants appeared to be characteristic. In synovial fluid and blood from reactive arthritis, some motif variants were previously reported.

TCRdb ran MiXCR on the 5' RACE reads and lists one entry per CDR3 protein. The sample gives roughly 700,000 distinct CDR3 sequences, under 20% of which show up once; under 20% is in the top ten. Germline V gene lookup returns CDR1 SEHNR and CDR2 FQNEAQ (reference sequence). This CDR3 is 15 amino acids long. Trimming removed 7 bases at V and 0 bases at J, with 13 bases between. Material for sequencing was blood, either unsorted or a sorted T cell fraction (not recorded which). This chain connects TRBV7-9 to TRBJ1-3, with a tentative D call TRBD1 (6 bases). The sequence was obtained from a male donor with ankylosing spondylitis. This chain's CDR3 is CASTLTGRSGNTIYF. Here the CDR3 DNA reads TGTGCCAGCACCCTGACAGGCCGCTCTGGAAACACCATATATTTT.